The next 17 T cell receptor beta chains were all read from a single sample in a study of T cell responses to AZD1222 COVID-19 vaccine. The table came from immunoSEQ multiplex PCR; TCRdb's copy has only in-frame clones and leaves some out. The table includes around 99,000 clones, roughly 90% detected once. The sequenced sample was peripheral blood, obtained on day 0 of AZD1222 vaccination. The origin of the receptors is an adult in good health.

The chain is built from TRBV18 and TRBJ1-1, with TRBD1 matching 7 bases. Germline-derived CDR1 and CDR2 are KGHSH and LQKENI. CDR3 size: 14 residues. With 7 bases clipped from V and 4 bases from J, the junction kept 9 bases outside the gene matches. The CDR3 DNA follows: TGTGCCAGCTGGAAAGACAGGGACGTCACTGAAGCTTTCTTT. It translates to CASWKDRDVTEAFF.

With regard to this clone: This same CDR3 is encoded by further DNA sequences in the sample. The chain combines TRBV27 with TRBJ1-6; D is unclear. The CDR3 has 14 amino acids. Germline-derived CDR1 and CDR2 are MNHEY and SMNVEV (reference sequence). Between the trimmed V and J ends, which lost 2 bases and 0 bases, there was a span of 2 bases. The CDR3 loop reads CASSLLSYNSPLHF. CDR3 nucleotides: TGTGCCAGCAGTTTACTCTCCTATAATTCACCCCTCCACTTT.

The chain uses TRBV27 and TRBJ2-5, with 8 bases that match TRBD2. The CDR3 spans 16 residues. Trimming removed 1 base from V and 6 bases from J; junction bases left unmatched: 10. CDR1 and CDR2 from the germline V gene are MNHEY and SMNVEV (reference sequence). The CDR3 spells CASSLLLTGGPKTQYF. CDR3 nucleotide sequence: TGTGCCAGCAGTTTATTGCTGACGGGAGGGCCCAAGACCCAGTACTTC.

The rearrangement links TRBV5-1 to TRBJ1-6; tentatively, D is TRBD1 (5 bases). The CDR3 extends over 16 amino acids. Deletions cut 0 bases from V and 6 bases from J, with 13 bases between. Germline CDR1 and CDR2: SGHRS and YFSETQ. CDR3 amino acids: CASSLELGAPNSPLHF. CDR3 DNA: TGCGCCAGCAGCTTGGAACTTGGGGCACCTAATTCACCCCTCCACTTT.

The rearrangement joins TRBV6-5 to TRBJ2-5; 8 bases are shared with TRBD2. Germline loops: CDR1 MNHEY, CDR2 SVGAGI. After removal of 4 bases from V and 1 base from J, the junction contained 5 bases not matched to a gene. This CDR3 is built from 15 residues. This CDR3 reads CASSFATSGQETQYF. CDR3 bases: TGTGCCAGCAGTTTTGCCACTAGCGGCCAAGAGACCCAGTACTTC.

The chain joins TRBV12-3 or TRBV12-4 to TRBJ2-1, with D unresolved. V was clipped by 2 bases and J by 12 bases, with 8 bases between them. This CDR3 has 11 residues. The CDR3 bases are TGTGCCAGCAGTTTAACGGCAGGGCAGTTCTTC. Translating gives CASSLTAGQFF.

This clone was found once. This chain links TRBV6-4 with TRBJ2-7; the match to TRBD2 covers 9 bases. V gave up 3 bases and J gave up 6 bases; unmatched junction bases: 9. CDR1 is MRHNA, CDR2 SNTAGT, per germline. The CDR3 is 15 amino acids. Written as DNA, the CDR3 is TGTGCCAGCAGTGAATTAGCGGGGGCCGGGGGCGAGCAGTACTTC. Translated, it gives CASSELAGAGGEQYF.

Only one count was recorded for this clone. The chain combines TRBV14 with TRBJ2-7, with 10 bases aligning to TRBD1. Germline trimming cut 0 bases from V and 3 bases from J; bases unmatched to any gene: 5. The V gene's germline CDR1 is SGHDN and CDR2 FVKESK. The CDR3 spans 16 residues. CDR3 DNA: TGTGCCAGCAGCCAAGAACGGGACAGGGGCATCTACGAGCAGTACTTC. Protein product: CASSQERDRGIYEQYF.

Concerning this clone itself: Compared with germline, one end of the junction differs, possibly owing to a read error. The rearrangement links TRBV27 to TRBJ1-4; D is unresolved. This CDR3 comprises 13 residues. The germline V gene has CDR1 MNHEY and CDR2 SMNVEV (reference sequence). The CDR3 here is CASSLSRGRELFF. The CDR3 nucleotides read TGTGCCAGCAGTTTATCGCGGGGTCGAGAACTATTTTTT.

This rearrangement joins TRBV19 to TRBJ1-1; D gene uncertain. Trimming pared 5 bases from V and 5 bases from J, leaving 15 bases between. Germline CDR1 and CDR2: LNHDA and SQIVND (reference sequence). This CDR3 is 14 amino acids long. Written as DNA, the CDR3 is TGTGCCAGTAGTCGCACGTGGGGTAGGACTGAAGCTTTCTTT. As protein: CASSRTWGRTEAFF. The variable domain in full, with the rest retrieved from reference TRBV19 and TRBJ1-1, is DGGITQSPKYLFRKEGQNVTLSCEQNLNHDAMYWYRQDPGQGLRLIYYSQIVNDFQKGDIAEGYSVSREKKESFPLTVTSAQKNPTAFYLCASSRTWGRTEAFFGQGTRLTVV.

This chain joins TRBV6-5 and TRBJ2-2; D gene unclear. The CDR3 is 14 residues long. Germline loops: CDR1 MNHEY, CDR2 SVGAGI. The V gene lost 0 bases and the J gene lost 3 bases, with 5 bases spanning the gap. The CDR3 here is CASSYSKYTGELFF. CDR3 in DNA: TGTGCCAGCAGTTACTCGAAATACACCGGGGAGCTGTTTTTT.

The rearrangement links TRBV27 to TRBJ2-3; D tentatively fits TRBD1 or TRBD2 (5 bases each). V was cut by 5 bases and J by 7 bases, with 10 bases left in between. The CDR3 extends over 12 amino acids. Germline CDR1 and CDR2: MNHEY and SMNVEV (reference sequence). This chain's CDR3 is CASSRGGYTQYF. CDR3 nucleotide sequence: TGTGCCAGCAGTCGGGGCGGGTATACGCAGTATTTT.

CDR3 sequence: CASSQDRVVNTEAFF. The CDR3 DNA follows: TGCGCCAGCAGCCAGGACAGGGTTGTGAACACTGAAGCTTTCTTT. The chain recombines TRBV4-3 with TRBJ1-1; 8 nucleotides line up with TRBD1. Per the germline V gene, CDR1 is LGHNA and CDR2 is YSLEER. With V trimmed by 3 bases and J by 0 bases, 3 bases remained unmatched. The CDR3 runs 15 residues.

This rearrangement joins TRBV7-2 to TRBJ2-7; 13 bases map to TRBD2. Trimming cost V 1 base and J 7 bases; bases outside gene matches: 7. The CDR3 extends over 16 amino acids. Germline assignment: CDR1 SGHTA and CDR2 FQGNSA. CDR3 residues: CASSLGGLAGVREQYF. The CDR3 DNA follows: TGTGCCAGCAGCTTAGGCGGACTAGCGGGGGTACGGGAGCAGTACTTC. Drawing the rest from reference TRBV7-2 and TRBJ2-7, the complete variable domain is GAGVSQSPSNKVTEKGKDVELRCDPISGHTALYWYRQSLGQGLEFLIYFQGNSAPDKSGLPSDRFSAERTGGSVSTLTIQRTQQEDSAVYLCASSLGGLAGVREQYFGPGTRLTVT.

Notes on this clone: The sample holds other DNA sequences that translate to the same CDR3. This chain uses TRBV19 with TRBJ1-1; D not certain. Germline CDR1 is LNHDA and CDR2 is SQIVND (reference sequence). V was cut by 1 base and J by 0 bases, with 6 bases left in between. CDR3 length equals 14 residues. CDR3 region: CASSIGRLNTEAFF. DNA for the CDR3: TGTGCCAGTAGTATAGGACGGCTGAACACTGAAGCTTTCTTT.

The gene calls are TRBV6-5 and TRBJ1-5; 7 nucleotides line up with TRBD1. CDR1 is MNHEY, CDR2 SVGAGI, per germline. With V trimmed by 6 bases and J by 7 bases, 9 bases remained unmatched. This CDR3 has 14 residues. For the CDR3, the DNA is TGTGCCAGCAGCGGTAACGACAGGGCACAGCCCCAGCATTTT. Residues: CASSGNDRAQPQHF.

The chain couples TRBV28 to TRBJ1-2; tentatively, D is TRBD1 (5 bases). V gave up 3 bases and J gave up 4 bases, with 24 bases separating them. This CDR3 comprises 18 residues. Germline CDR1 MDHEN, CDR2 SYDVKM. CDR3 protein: CASSFQQWRAGSIYGYTF. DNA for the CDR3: TGTGCCAGCAGTTTCCAACAATGGAGGGCAGGGAGTATCTATGGCTACACCTTC.